This passage covers 13 T cell receptor beta chains from one sample sequenced in a study of blood T cell repertoires in COVID-19. Here immunoSEQ multiplex PCR was the method, and the copy in TCRdb shows in-frame clones only, minus some. The sample holds fewer than 350,000 clones, approximately 84% seen once. The sample consisted of peripheral blood. These receptors were obtained from a woman aged 25 to 39 who had recovered from COVID-19.

V gene TRBV15 combines with J gene TRBJ1-1; 7 nucleotides align to TRBD1. The germline V gene encodes CDR1 LNHNV and CDR2 YYDKDF (reference sequence). This CDR3 is 15 amino acids long. Trimming at V came to 3 bases and at J to 6 bases, leaving 10 bases not matched to a gene. The CDR3 reads CATSRNFHRGPEAFF. The DNA of the CDR3 is TGTGCCACCAGCAGGAACTTTCACAGGGGCCCTGAAGCTTTCTTT.

The chain combines TRBV19 with TRBJ1-5; 7 bases map to TRBD1. Trimming took 1 base from V and 0 from J; bases not matched to a gene: 6. CDR3 size: 17 residues. Germline-derived CDR1 and CDR2 are LNHDA and SQIVND (reference sequence). This chain's CDR3 is CASSIGQGGYSNQPQHF. In nucleotides, the CDR3 is TGTGCCAGTAGTATAGGGCAGGGGGGATATAGCAATCAGCCCCAGCATTTT.

The chain carries TRBV9 and TRBJ1-1, with TRBD1 matching over 7 bases. V was pared by 5 bases and J by 3 bases, with 13 bases of the junction left unmatched. CDR3 length: 16 amino acids. From germline, CDR1 is SGDLS and CDR2 YYNGEE. The CDR3 spells CASRSHPGQPYTEAFF. The CDR3 region has the DNA TGTGCCAGCAGGTCACACCCGGGACAGCCTTACACTGAAGCTTTCTTT.

Only one count was recorded for this clone. The rearrangement links TRBV6-6 to TRBJ2-7, with D perhaps TRBD1 (6 bases). Germline V gene sequence: CDR1 MNHNY, CDR2 SVGAGI (reference sequence). The CDR3 sequence is 14 residues long. The V and J ends lost 7 bases and 0 bases respectively, with 13 bases between them. CDR3 sequence reads: CASTGQRSSYEQYF. The CDR3 coding sequence is TGTGCCAGCACCGGACAGCGCAGCTCCTACGAGCAGTACTTC.

This rearrangement joins TRBV9 to TRBJ1-5; D is perhaps TRBD1 (5 bases). Trimming took off 0 bases at V and 1 base at J, with 5 bases between the two ends. Germline V gene data show CDR1 as SGDLS and CDR2 as YYNGEE. The CDR3 covers 14 residues. The CDR3 loop is CASSVGQSNQPQHF. As DNA, the CDR3 is TGTGCCAGCAGCGTAGGACAGAGCAATCAGCCCCAGCATTTT.

The chain joins TRBV7-9 to TRBJ2-1; TRBD2 matches at 10 bases. Germline assignment: CDR1 SEHNR and CDR2 FQNEAQ (reference sequence). J gave up 5 bases and V 5 bases, and 12 bases lay outside the gene matches. The CDR3 runs to 17 residues. The CDR3 loop reads CASSPIQGLAEDNEQFF. CDR3 bases: TGTGCCAGCAGCCCCATCCAAGGACTAGCGGAAGACAATGAGCAGTTCTTC.

This clone appeared a single time. This chain connects TRBV11-2 to TRBJ1-3, with D tentatively TRBD1 (5 bases). The CDR3 loop spans 16 amino acids. V was trimmed by 7 bases and J by 11 bases, leaving 27 bases between them. In germline, CDR1 is SGHAT, CDR2 FQNNGV. The CDR3 reads CASTPLTVPRRDAIYF. DNA for the CDR3: TGTGCCAGCACCCCGTTGACGGTCCCTCGGAGGGACGCCATATATTTT.

The chain is built from TRBV6-2 or TRBV6-3 and TRBJ2-2; D is undetermined. Germline loops: CDR1 MNHEY, CDR2 SVGEGT. The CDR3 consists of 17 residues. With 4 bases removed from V and 4 bases from J, the gap between germline ends came to 19 bases. The CDR3 spells CASSFYSASLFTGELFF. CDR3 in DNA: TGTGCCAGCAGTTTCTACTCTGCGAGTCTGTTCACCGGGGAGCTGTTTTTT.

This clone appeared once. The chain is built from TRBV11-2 and TRBJ2-4; TRBD2 is a possible D gene (5 bases). Germline V gene lookup returns CDR1 SGHAT and CDR2 FQNNGV. The CDR3 has 17 amino acids. V lost 0 bases and J 4 bases, leaving 16 bases between the germline ends. The CDR3 protein is CASSLDVRGSGKNIQYF. As DNA, the CDR3 is TGTGCCAGCAGCTTAGATGTACGGGGTTCGGGAAAAAACATTCAGTACTTC.

This clone is a singleton in its sample. The chain joins TRBV21-1 to TRBJ2-4; the D call in the table, TRBD1, was not verified against the DNA. TRBV21-1 is designated a pseudogene. CDR3 length: 11 amino acids. CDR3 sequence (DNA): TGTGCCAGGAGCCATTCAAACATTCAGTACTTC. It is translated as CARSHSNIQYF.

This sequence joins TRBV5-4 and TRBJ2-7; possibly TRBD2 for D (6 bases). Trimming left V 1 base short and J 5 bases short, with 13 bases between. Germline CDR1 SGHNT, CDR2 YYREEE (reference sequence). This CDR3 region has 14 residues. Written as DNA, the CDR3 is TGTGCCAGCAGCTTGCGGGGCGGGAACAACGAGCAGTACTTC. This codes for CASSLRGGNNEQYF.

On this clone: The sample holds other DNA sequences that translate to the same CDR3. V and J are TRBV27 and TRBJ1-6; D unresolved. V was clipped by 5 bases and J by 10 bases, with 9 bases between them. The CDR3 runs to 12 residues. CDR1 is MNHEY and CDR2 is SMNVEV in the germline V gene (reference sequence). The CDR3 loop is CASSPRNSPLHF. DNA for the CDR3: TGTGCCAGCAGTCCCAGGAACTCACCCCTCCACTTT.

The chain employs TRBV6-1 and TRBJ1-4; 10 bases map to TRBD1. There are 16 residues in the CDR3. Looked up from germline, CDR1 is MNHNS and CDR2 is SASEGT. The V gene end was trimmed by 2 bases and the J gene end by 9 bases; junction bases not matched to a gene: 9. DNA for the CDR3: TGTGCCAGCAGTGAAATGACAGGGGGCCTCTCCCAAAAACTGTTTTTT. This translates into CASSEMTGGLSQKLFF.